A selection of T cell receptor beta chains follows, all from one sample in a study of Tregs in tolerant kidney transplant recipients. Repertoires were generated with immunoSEQ multiplex PCR, while TCRdb's copy carries only in-frame clones and drops some. The table records some 69,000 clones, 84% of them present only once. Sequences were obtained from CD4+ T cells from blood. All receptors come from a human donor in good health. Both conserved end residues are part of each CDR3. A D gene is named only where the DNA matches it firmly. Rows give clone size only sometimes, using once, few, many, or a class for an expanded clone.

TRBV29-1	TRBD2	TRBJ2-3	.	CSVLPRLAGHTDTQYF	TGCAGCGTTCTTCCCCGCCTAGCGGGGCACACAGATACGCAGTATTTT
TRBV11-2	.	TRBJ2-7	.	CASSLAFRGGEWTGYEQYF	TGTGCCAGCAGCTTAGCGTTTCGGGGTGGGGAATGGACCGGCTACGAGCAGTACTTC
TRBV2	.	TRBJ2-7	.	CASSPNGPPAYEQYF	TGTGCCAGCAGTCCCAACGGGCCCCCCGCGTACGAGCAGTACTTC
TRBV10-3	TRBD1	TRBJ2-6	few	CAISELRTGGVANVLTF	TGTGCCATCAGTGAGCTGAGGACAGGGGGGGTGGCCAACGTCCTGACTTTC
TRBV5-1	.	TRBJ1-1	.	CASSLGAGDTEAFF	TGCGCCAGCAGCTTGGGCGCAGGGGACACTGAAGCTTTCTTT
TRBV4-1	TRBD2	TRBJ2-7	.	CASSPGLAIRYEQYF	TGCGCCAGCAGCCCCGGACTAGCGATTCGCTACGAGCAGTACTTC
TRBV5-4	TRBD2	TRBJ2-7	.	CASSLWREADYEQYF	TGTGCCAGCAGCTTGTGGCGGGAGGCAGACTACGAGCAGTACTTC
TRBV14	TRBD2	TRBJ2-1	.	CASSQGKRERYNEQFF	TGTGCCAGCAGCCAAGGTAAGCGGGAGAGGTACAATGAGCAGTTCTTC
TRBV7-2	.	TRBJ2-1	once	CASSLGVEQFF	TGTGCCAGCAGCTTAGGGGTTGAGCAGTTCTTC
TRBV5-4	TRBD1	TRBJ2-4	.	CASSQSRGQFVKNIQYF	TGTGCCAGCAGCCAATCCAGGGGGCAGTTTGTCAAAAACATTCAGTACTTC
TRBV30	.	TRBJ1-2	.	CAWSPSGNGYTF	TGTGCCTGGAGTCCCTCGGGCAACGGCTACACCTTC
TRBV30	.	TRBJ2-3	few	CAWEGGISDTQYF	TGTGCCTGGGAGGGGGGGATCAGCGATACGCAGTATTTT
TRBV6-1	TRBD1	TRBJ1-6	.	CASSGQGAPNSPLHF	TGTGCCAGCAGTGGACAGGGGGCGCCTAATTCACCCCTCCACTTT
TRBV10-2	.	TRBJ1-1	.	CASSKGTEAFF	TGCGCCAGCAGTAAGGGCACCGAAGCTTTCTTT
TRBV18	.	TRBJ1-2	.	CASSPGVGGYGYTF	TGTGCCAGCTCACCAGGAGTGGGGGGGTATGGCTACACCTTC
TRBV11-3	.	TRBJ1-1	many	CASSLGWKGSTEAFF	TGTGCCAGCAGCTTAGGGTGGAAGGGAAGCACTGAAGCTTTCTTT